Listed here are 20 T cell receptor beta chains from one sample, sequenced in a study of blood T cell repertoires in COVID-19. The assay was immunoSEQ multiplex PCR, and TCRdb's table has in-frame clones only and misses some. This table has a few hundred thousand clones, more than 85% appearing once. The sequencing input was PBMCs or T cells enriched from blood (not recorded which). These receptors came from a woman aged 25 to 39 who had recovered from COVID-19.

The V gene is TRBV5-1, the J gene TRBJ1-6; 7 bases fit TRBD1. J was trimmed by 7 bases and V by 3 bases; bases with no gene match: 7. The CDR3 extends over 15 amino acids. Germline-derived CDR1 and CDR2 are SGHRS and YFSETQ. The CDR3 nucleotides are TGCGCCAGCAGCTCAGGACAGGTCAAGAATTCACCCCTCCACTTT. Translated: CASSSGQVKNSPLHF.

The J gene is TRBJ1-1, the V gene TRBV25-1; 11 bases map to TRBD1. The CDR3 sequence is 16 residues long. Trimming at V came to 5 bases and at J to 4 bases, leaving 9 bases not matched to a gene. The germline CDR1 and CDR2 sequences are MGHDK and SYGVNS. The CDR3 bases are TGTGCCAGCAGTAGATCCAGGACAGGGGGCGTCACTGAAGCTTTCTTT. Translating it yields CASSRSRTGGVTEAFF.

The chain is built from TRBV15 and TRBJ1-6; D may be TRBD1 (6 bases). Germline CDR1 and CDR2: LNHNV and YYDKDF (reference sequence). V was shortened by 7 bases and J by 6 bases, with 13 bases between the two germline ends. The CDR3 extends over 14 amino acids. CDR3 DNA: TGTGCCACCAACAAGGGGGAGAGTAATTCACCCCTCCACTTT. This gives the protein CATNKGESNSPLHF.

The V gene is TRBV5-4, the J gene TRBJ1-1, with 8 nucleotides matching TRBD1. The germline CDR1 and CDR2 sequences are SGHNT and YYREEE (reference sequence). V lost 4 bases, J lost 4 bases, and 0 bases stayed unmatched. The CDR3 sequence is 12 residues long. The CDR3 is CASSTGGTEAFF. CDR3 in DNA: TGTGCCAGCAGCACAGGGGGCACTGAAGCTTTCTTT.

The genes are TRBV3-1 (or the pseudogene TRBV3-2) and TRBJ1-2; the match to TRBD1 covers 8 bases. Looked up from germline, CDR1 is LGHDT and CDR2 is YNNKEL (reference sequence). CDR3 length: 14 amino acids. V dropped 5 bases and J dropped 6; count of bases not matched to a gene: 8. CDR3 DNA sequence: TGTGCCAGCAGCACCCGGACAGGGTGGAATGGCTACACCTTC. Translated, it gives CASSTRTGWNGYTF.

The rearrangement joins TRBV28 to TRBJ1-4; 9 bases are shared with TRBD1. CDR3 length equals 15 residues. J gave up 5 bases and V 5 bases, and 6 bases lay outside the gene matches. The germline V gene has CDR1 MDHEN and CDR2 SYDVKM. The CDR3 DNA reads as TGTGCCAGCAGTATAACCGGACAGGGGAATGAAAAACTGTTTTTT. Translated: CASSITGQGNEKLFF.

The sample holds a few counts of this clone. The chain is built from TRBV12-3 or TRBV12-4 and TRBJ1-2; no clear D gene. Trimming removed 3 bases at V and 2 bases at J, with 4 bases between. This CDR3 has 12 residues. Here the CDR3 reads CASSFPNYGYTF. In nucleotides, the CDR3 is TGTGCCAGCAGTTTTCCAAACTATGGCTACACCTTC.

The chain links TRBV27 to TRBJ1-1; the D gene is possibly TRBD1 (6 bases). Germline V gene lookup returns CDR1 MNHEY and CDR2 SMNVEV (reference sequence). The CDR3 extends over 13 amino acids. With 7 bases removed from V and 8 bases from J, the gap between germline ends came to 17 bases. The CDR3 DNA sequence: TGTGCCAGCAATAAACAGGGTGGAGTCGAAGCTTTCTTT. Amino acid sequence: CASNKQGGVEAFF.

This chain links TRBV4-1 with TRBJ2-7; 12 bases agree with TRBD2. V was pared by 7 bases and J by 5 bases, with 3 bases of the junction left unmatched. This CDR3 contains 13 residues. Germline V gives CDR1 MGHRA, CDR2 YSYEKL. CDR3 DNA sequence: TGCGCCAGCAAGACTAGCGGGAGCGACGAGCAGTACTTC. The encoded protein is CASKTSGSDEQYF.

This clone turned up a few times. V usage is TRBV7-2 and J usage is TRBJ2-1; TRBD1 matches 10 bases. The germline gives CDR1 SGHTA, CDR2 FQGNSA. This CDR3 contains 15 residues. The trim removed 5 bases at V and 7 bases at J, leaving 8 bases unmatched. CDR3 amino acids: CASSPRPGQGNEQFF. The CDR3 nucleotides read TGTGCCAGCAGCCCCCGACCGGGACAGGGGAATGAGCAGTTCTTC.

The chain has TRBV6-6 and TRBJ1-4, with D uncertain. Trimming pared 5 bases from V and 7 bases from J, leaving 20 bases between. The CDR3 covers 16 residues. Germline V gives CDR1 MNHNY, CDR2 SVGAGI (reference sequence). The CDR3 reads CASSVVFGSVGEKLFF. The DNA of the CDR3 is TGTGCCAGCAGTGTGGTCTTCGGGAGCGTGGGTGAAAAACTGTTTTTT.

V usage is TRBV10-3 and J usage is TRBJ1-2; D is unresolved. The ends were cut back, 2 bases at V and 7 bases at J, with 23 bases in the middle. This CDR3 comprises 17 residues. Germline V lookup: CDR1 ENHRY, CDR2 SYGVKD. The CDR3 sequence is CAISETVVNLDGGGYTF. The CDR3 DNA is TGTGCCATCAGTGAGACAGTGGTAAATCTTGATGGTGGTGGCTACACCTTC.

The genes are TRBV4-1 and TRBJ2-1, with TRBD2 matching over 9 bases. Germline CDR1 MGHRA, CDR2 YSYEKL. This CDR3 spans 16 amino acids. Unmatched junction bases numbered 8, after V lost 1 base and J lost 7 bases. The CDR3 DNA sequence: TGCGCCAGCAGCCAAGGGAAAGGGACTAGCCCGAATGAGCAGTTCTTC. Amino acid sequence: CASSQGKGTSPNEQFF.

The sample holds one count of this clone. This chain links TRBV4-1 with TRBJ1-5, with a possible D match to TRBD1 (5 bases). V lost 3 bases, J lost 8 bases, and 23 bases lay in between. In germline, CDR1 is MGHRA, CDR2 YSYEKL. The CDR3 has 17 residues. CDR3 DNA: TGCGCCAGCAGCCACCACCCACGGGGGGGACGAGGGAAGCCCCAGCATTTT. Protein: CASSHHPRGGRGKPQHF.

V and J are TRBV9 and TRBJ2-1, with 9 bases aligning to TRBD2. The V and J ends lost 3 bases and 8 bases, in that order; junction bases with no gene match: 12. Germline loops: CDR1 SGDLS, CDR2 YYNGEE. This CDR3 has 16 residues. In nucleotides, the CDR3 is TGTGCCAGCAGCGACTACGGGACTAGCTCGATGGATGAGCAGTTCTTC. Residues: CASSDYGTSSMDEQFF.

The genes are TRBV10-3 and TRBJ2-7, with 13 bases matching TRBD2. The CDR3 has 17 residues. In germline, CDR1 is ENHRY, CDR2 SYGVKD. Germline trimming cut 0 bases from V and 5 bases from J; bases unmatched to any gene: 7. CDR3 in amino acids: CAISESSGTSGIDEQYF. The CDR3 nucleotides are TGTGCCATCAGTGAGTCTTCCGGGACTAGCGGGATTGACGAGCAGTACTTC.

The chain combines TRBV6-2 or TRBV6-3 with TRBJ2-1, with 7 bases identical to TRBD2. J was trimmed by 3 bases and V by 2 bases; bases with no gene match: 7. The CDR3 contains 16 residues. CDR1 MNHEY and CDR2 SVGEGT come from the germline V gene. CDR3 DNA sequence: TGTGCCAGCAGTTACCGCACAGCGGGACTCTACAATGAGCAGTTCTTC. It is translated as CASSYRTAGLYNEQFF.

The V and J genes are TRBV6-5 and TRBJ1-2; 7 bases match TRBD1. J lost 8 bases, V lost 5 bases, and 11 bases had no gene match. The CDR3 totals 14 residues. Germline values: CDR1 MNHEY, CDR2 SVGAGI. Here the CDR3 reads CASSPRQGGLGYTF. The CDR3 nucleotides read TGTGCCAGCAGTCCCCGACAGGGCGGGTTGGGCTACACCTTC.

The V and J genes are TRBV5-4 and TRBJ2-1; D remains ambiguous. This CDR3 is built from 13 residues. The ends were cut back, 0 bases at V and 4 bases at J, with 5 bases in the middle. The germline CDR1 and CDR2 sequences are SGHNT and YYREEE (reference sequence). The CDR3 DNA sequence: TGTGCCAGCAGCTTGGCCCCTTACAATGAGCAGTTCTTC. As protein: CASSLAPYNEQFF.

As to this clone: Distinct nucleotide sequences in the sample also encode this CDR3. The V and J genes are TRBV7-8 and TRBJ1-2, with 7 bases matching TRBD1. The germline V gene has CDR1 SGHVS and CDR2 FQNEAQ. After removal of 1 base from V and 4 bases from J, the junction contained 3 bases not matched to a gene. CDR3 length equals 14 residues. The CDR3 spells CASSLGQGFYGYTF. In DNA, the CDR3 is TGTGCCAGCAGCTTAGGACAGGGATTCTATGGCTACACCTTC.